One sample yielded the 32 T cell receptor beta chains listed below, sequenced in a study of T cell responses to AZD1222 COVID-19 vaccine. The method was immunoSEQ multiplex PCR; TCRdb's version includes in-frame clones alone and lacks a portion of them. The sample carries about 140,000 clones, around 92% recorded once. The source was peripheral blood, collected after recovery from COVID-19. The receptor source for this set is an adult who had recovered from COVID-19.

This chain uses TRBV15 with TRBJ1-2; D is unresolved. Trimming removed 5 bases from V and 4 bases from J, with 17 bases in between. Germline V lookup: CDR1 LNHNV, CDR2 YYDKDF (reference sequence). The CDR3 is 15 amino acids. CDR3 loop: CATSAYSTSAYGYTF. CDR3 coding DNA: TGTGCCACCAGCGCATACTCGACCTCAGCCTATGGCTACACCTTC.

The chain has TRBV7-2 and TRBJ2-3; TRBD2 matches at 9 bases. V gave up 7 bases and J gave up 5 bases; unmatched junction bases: 10. Germline CDR1 is SGHTA and CDR2 is FQGNSA. CDR3 length: 15 residues. CDR3 sequence reads: CASNLGLAGGDTQYF. The CDR3 coding sequence is TGTGCCAGCAATCTGGGACTAGCAGGAGGAGATACGCAGTATTTT.

J is TRBJ1-5 and V is TRBV28; D ambiguous. This CDR3 comprises 15 residues. V lost 3 bases to trimming and J lost 4 bases, with 13 bases between them. Per the germline V gene, CDR1 is MDHEN and CDR2 is SYDVKM. CDR3 sequence (DNA): TGTGCCAGCAGTTTCCTGAGTAAGGAGAATCAGCCCCAGCATTTT. Residues: CASSFLSKENQPQHF.

This clone was observed once. V usage is TRBV27 and J usage is TRBJ1-6; TRBD1 is a possible D gene (5 bases). Trimming took off 1 base at V and 4 bases at J, with 11 bases between the two ends. There are 16 residues in the CDR3. The germline CDR1 and CDR2 sequences are MNHEY and SMNVEV (reference sequence). The CDR3 reads CASSLLRDVYNSPLHF. The CDR3 coding sequence is TGTGCCAGCAGTTTATTGCGGGACGTTTATAATTCACCCCTCCACTTT.

This rearrangement joins TRBV7-9 to TRBJ2-3; D is perhaps TRBD1 (6 bases). Germline-derived CDR1 and CDR2 are SEHNR and FQNEAQ (reference sequence). V dropped 7 bases and J dropped 7 bases, with 24 bases sitting between them. The CDR3 runs 16 residues. The CDR3 protein is CASTLGSGQGINTQYF. CDR3 DNA sequence: TGTGCCAGCACCCTGGGGTCCGGGCAGGGGATAAATACGCAGTATTTT.

The rearrangement joins TRBV7-9 to TRBJ1-2; TRBD1 aligns across 7 bases. The CDR3 spans 16 residues. The J segment lost 8 bases and the V segment lost 3 bases, leaving 15 bases of the junction unmatched. The germline V gene has CDR1 SEHNR and CDR2 FQNEAQ (reference sequence). CDR3 region: CASSFLDDRDVWGYTF. The CDR3 DNA reads as TGTGCCAGCAGCTTTTTAGACGACAGGGATGTTTGGGGCTACACCTTC.

The CDR3 sequence is CASSRENSGANVLTF. The CDR3 DNA reads as TGTGCCAGCAGCAGAGAGAACTCTGGGGCCAACGTCCTGACTTTC. The rearrangement joins TRBV7-3 to TRBJ2-6; D is ambiguous. This CDR3 comprises 15 residues. The V gene lost 5 bases and the J gene lost 0 bases, with 8 bases spanning the gap. The V gene's germline CDR1 is SGHTA and CDR2 FQGTGA.

The rearrangement links TRBV5-1 to TRBJ2-7; no clear D gene. V lost 2 bases, J lost 5 bases, and 11 bases lay in between. Germline loops: CDR1 SGHRS, CDR2 YFSETQ. This CDR3 is built from 13 residues. The chain's CDR3 is CASSFQNLDEQYF. The DNA for the CDR3 is TGCGCCAGCAGCTTCCAGAATCTCGACGAGCAGTACTTC.

This clone turned up a few times. The genes are TRBV6-5 and TRBJ2-7, with TRBD2 identical over 10 bases. The ends lost 6 bases at V and 5 bases at J; junction bases unmatched: 10. The CDR3 length is 15 residues. The V gene's germline CDR1 is MNHEY and CDR2 SVGAGI. This chain's CDR3 is CASRNLAGDSHEQYF. The CDR3 DNA reads TGTGCCAGCAGGAATCTAGCGGGAGACTCACACGAGCAGTACTTC.

This rearrangement joins TRBV19 to TRBJ2-7, with D uncertain. This CDR3 comprises 13 residues. V lost 3 bases, J lost 2 bases, and 8 bases lay in between. Germline V gene lookup returns CDR1 LNHDA and CDR2 SQIVND (reference sequence). The CDR3 protein is CASSIRSPYEQYF. CDR3 nucleotide sequence: TGTGCCAGTAGTATCAGAAGTCCCTACGAGCAGTACTTC.

This chain links TRBV13 with TRBJ1-5; D remains ambiguous. CDR1 PRHDT and CDR2 FYEKMQ come from the germline V gene (reference sequence). The CDR3 runs to 15 residues. V was trimmed by 3 bases and J by 3 bases, leaving 12 bases between them. In DNA, the CDR3 is TGTGCCAGCAGCTTGTCCCATAGGCCCAATCAGCCCCAGCATTTT. Amino acids: CASSLSHRPNQPQHF.

The rearrangement uses TRBV7-8 and TRBJ2-7; a possible D gene is TRBD1 (6 bases). The CDR3 runs to 15 residues. V lost 5 bases, J lost 6 bases, and 20 bases lay in between. CDR1 and CDR2 (germline): SGHVS, FQNEAQ. The chain's CDR3 is CASSGSLTRDTEQYF. Written as DNA, the CDR3 is TGTGCCAGCAGCGGGTCTCTTACCCGGGACACCGAGCAGTACTTC.

The rearrangement joins TRBV7-9 to TRBJ2-1; 10 bases line up with TRBD2. Per the germline V gene, CDR1 is SEHNR and CDR2 is FQNEAQ (reference sequence). V was pared by 1 base and J by 7 bases, with 4 bases of the junction left unmatched. CDR3 length: 15 amino acids. The CDR3 here is CASSLVAGGGNEQFF. CDR3 nucleotides: TGTGCCAGCAGCTTAGTAGCGGGAGGAGGTAATGAGCAGTTCTTC.

The chain has TRBV10-3 and TRBJ1-4, with 7 bases aligning to TRBD1. The CDR3 covers 13 residues. The trim removed 10 bases at V and 6 bases at J, leaving 8 bases unmatched. Germline V gives CDR1 ENHRY, CDR2 SYGVKD. CDR3 in DNA: TGTGCCACCCACAGGGGTCTTCATGAAAAACTGTTTTTT. Translating it yields CATHRGLHEKLFF.

The chain carries TRBV20-1 and TRBJ1-5; the D gene is possibly TRBD1 (6 bases). Trimming left V 3 bases short and J 4 bases short, with 7 bases between. Germline V lookup: CDR1 DFQATT, CDR2 SNEGSKA (reference sequence). The CDR3 is 12 residues long. CDR3 protein: CSASDRNQPQHF. CDR3 nucleotide sequence: TGCAGTGCTAGTGACAGGAATCAGCCCCAGCATTTT.

The chain combines TRBV30 with TRBJ2-7; a possible D gene is TRBD2 (6 bases). Trimming shortened V by 1 base and J by 0 bases, and 10 bases separated the two germline ends. The CDR3 sequence is 14 residues long. Germline CDR1 is GTSNPN and CDR2 is SVGIG (reference sequence). The CDR3 DNA reads TGTGCCTGGAGTGGGGGACTGTTCTCCTACGAGCAGTACTTC. This encodes CAWSGGLFSYEQYF.

This chain links TRBV6-1 with TRBJ2-2; 8 bases fit TRBD2. The CDR3 runs to 16 residues. J lost 7 bases, V lost 6 bases, and 13 bases had no gene match. Germline values: CDR1 MNHNS, CDR2 SASEGT. The CDR3 protein is CASRELEAGEFGELFF. The CDR3 DNA reads TGTGCCAGCAGGGAATTGGAAGCGGGAGAATTCGGGGAGCTGTTTTTT.

This chain connects TRBV3-1 (or the pseudogene TRBV3-2) to TRBJ2-7, with a weak D call TRBD1 (6 bases). From germline, CDR1 is LGHDT and CDR2 YNNKEL (reference sequence). The CDR3 length is 16 residues. V was shortened by 0 bases and J by 3 bases, with 15 bases between the two germline ends. The CDR3 nucleotides are TGTGCCAGCAGCCAAGAGACAGGACTGAGCTTCTACGAGCAGTACTTC. It translates to CASSQETGLSFYEQYF.

The chain combines TRBV19 with TRBJ1-5; 11 bases are shared with TRBD1. Germline V lookup: CDR1 LNHDA, CDR2 SQIVND (reference sequence). Germline trimming cut 5 bases from V and 4 bases from J; bases unmatched to any gene: 7. The CDR3 runs to 16 residues. In nucleotides, the CDR3 is TGTGCCAGTAGTTCTTCGGACAGGGGGCTGAATCAGCCCCAGCATTTT. Residues: CASSSSDRGLNQPQHF.

This chain connects TRBV10-3 to TRBJ2-7, with 14 nucleotides matching TRBD2. The CDR3 runs 16 residues. V dropped 2 bases and J dropped 7; count of bases not matched to a gene: 7. Germline V lookup: CDR1 ENHRY, CDR2 SYGVKD. The CDR3 coding sequence is TGTGCCATCAGTGAGATGACTAGCGGGAGGGCGGGGGAGCAGTACTTC. Encoded protein: CAISEMTSGRAGEQYF.

The sample holds one count of this clone. The rearrangement uses TRBV9 and TRBJ1-1; D gene unclear. Trimming cost V 4 bases and J 3 bases, with 13 bases left between them. CDR3 length: 14 amino acids. From germline, CDR1 is SGDLS and CDR2 YYNGEE. The CDR3 is CASSPVGRDTEAFF. DNA for the CDR3: TGTGCCAGCAGCCCTGTCGGTCGGGACACTGAAGCTTTCTTT. Variable domain in full (rest from reference TRBV9 and TRBJ1-1): DSGVTQTPKHLITATGQRVTLRCSPRSGDLSVYWYQQSLDQGLQFLIQYYNGEERAKGNILERFSAQQFPDLHSELNLSSLELGDSALYFCASSPVGRDTEAFFGQGTRLTVV.

The chain couples TRBV6-5 to TRBJ2-7; 11 bases fit TRBD2. Trimming removed 6 bases from V and 5 bases from J; junction bases left unmatched: 6. The CDR3 contains 14 residues. Germline-derived CDR1 and CDR2 are MNHEY and SVGAGI. The CDR3 DNA reads TGTGCCAGCAGGGAGACTAGCGGGATGCACGAGCAGTACTTC. This encodes CASRETSGMHEQYF.

The rearrangement links TRBV6-5 to TRBJ2-7; 7 bases map to TRBD1. Germline CDR1 MNHEY, CDR2 SVGAGI. The junction had 7 bases not matched to a gene; V was cut back by 2 bases and J by 0 bases. The CDR3 is made up of 16 amino acids. The CDR3 here is CASSYSNRGSSYEQYF. In DNA, the CDR3 is TGTGCCAGCAGTTACAGTAACAGGGGAAGCTCCTACGAGCAGTACTTC.

The chain combines TRBV10-3 with TRBJ2-2, with a tentative D call TRBD2 (6 bases). Trimming left V 2 bases short and J 6 bases short, with 16 bases between. CDR1 is ENHRY, CDR2 SYGVKD, per germline. The CDR3 is made up of 16 amino acids. For the CDR3, the DNA is TGTGCCATCAGTGAGACCGGGAGTCGTATGGCCGGGGAGCTGTTTTTT. Translated: CAISETGSRMAGELFF.

The chain recombines TRBV5-5 with TRBJ1-6; D remains ambiguous. Germline lookup yields CDR1 SGHKS and CDR2 YYEKEE (reference sequence). This CDR3 has 17 residues. Trimming left V 4 bases short and J 5 bases short, with 19 bases between. In nucleotides, the CDR3 is TGTGCCAGCAGCCCCAGACCAAACTTGGTTGATAATTCACCCCTCCACTTT. Translated, it gives CASSPRPNLVDNSPLHF.

This clone has only one observation. The rearrangement uses TRBV7-6 and TRBJ2-6, with no clear D. The CDR3 totals 14 residues. V was pared by 5 bases and J by 4 bases, with 9 bases between. Per the germline V gene, CDR1 is SGHVS and CDR2 is FNYEAQ. Written as DNA, the CDR3 is TGTGCCAGCAGCCAATCCGCAGGGGCCAACGTCCTGACTTTC. Its translation is CASSQSAGANVLTF.

The V gene is TRBV15, the J gene TRBJ2-1; 12 bases align to TRBD1. The V gene's germline CDR1 is LNHNV and CDR2 YYDKDF (reference sequence). Unmatched junction bases numbered 5, after V lost 10 bases and J lost 7 bases. The CDR3 extends over 13 amino acids. The CDR3 DNA is TGTGCCATTGGGACAGGGGGCGCGAATGAGCAGTTCTTC. This codes for CAIGTGGANEQFF.

This chain joins TRBV3-1 (or the pseudogene TRBV3-2) and TRBJ2-3; 9 bases line up with TRBD2. Germline V lookup: CDR1 LGHDT, CDR2 YNNKEL (reference sequence). The length of the CDR3 is 16 residues. Trimming at V came to 4 bases and at J to 5 bases, leaving 10 bases not matched to a gene. In DNA, the CDR3 is TGTGCCAGCAGCCCAGGGCTAGCGGGACGGCGAGATACGCAGTATTTT. Residues: CASSPGLAGRRDTQYF.

The chain couples TRBV7-9 to TRBJ2-1, with 11 nucleotides matching TRBD2. The CDR3 totals 15 residues. The junction had 8 bases not matched to a gene; V was cut back by 3 bases and J by 10 bases. Germline CDR1 SEHNR, CDR2 FQNEAQ (reference sequence). CDR3 protein: CASSFGTSGGEEQFF. CDR3 in DNA: TGTGCCAGCAGCTTCGGGACTAGCGGAGGGGAGGAGCAGTTCTTC.

The chain combines TRBV5-1 with TRBJ2-3; 16 bases map to TRBD2. The V gene's germline CDR1 is SGHRS and CDR2 YFSETQ. This CDR3 region has 18 residues. The ends lost 9 bases at V and 5 bases at J; junction bases unmatched: 15. CDR3 coding DNA: TGCGCCACCCAACGGGGACTAGCGGGAGGGCGAGATATAGATACGCAGTATTTT. It codes for CATQRGLAGGRDIDTQYF.

V and J are TRBV10-2 and TRBJ2-3; D remains unclear. This CDR3 is 13 amino acids long. V was cut by 3 bases and J by 2 bases, with 6 bases left in between. The germline gives CDR1 WSHSY, CDR2 SAAADI. This CDR3 reads CASSDPPTDTQYF. For the CDR3, the DNA is TGCGCCAGCAGTGACCCTCCCACAGATACGCAGTATTTT.

CDR3 bases: TGTGCCAGCACCTCGGGGGCTAGCCTAAATGAAAAACTGTTTTTT. Translating gives CASTSGASLNEKLFF. J is TRBJ1-4 and V is TRBV25-1; possibly TRBD1 for D (6 bases). V was trimmed by 7 bases and J by 5 bases, leaving 17 bases between them. From germline, CDR1 is MGHDK and CDR2 SYGVNS. This CDR3 is built from 15 residues.